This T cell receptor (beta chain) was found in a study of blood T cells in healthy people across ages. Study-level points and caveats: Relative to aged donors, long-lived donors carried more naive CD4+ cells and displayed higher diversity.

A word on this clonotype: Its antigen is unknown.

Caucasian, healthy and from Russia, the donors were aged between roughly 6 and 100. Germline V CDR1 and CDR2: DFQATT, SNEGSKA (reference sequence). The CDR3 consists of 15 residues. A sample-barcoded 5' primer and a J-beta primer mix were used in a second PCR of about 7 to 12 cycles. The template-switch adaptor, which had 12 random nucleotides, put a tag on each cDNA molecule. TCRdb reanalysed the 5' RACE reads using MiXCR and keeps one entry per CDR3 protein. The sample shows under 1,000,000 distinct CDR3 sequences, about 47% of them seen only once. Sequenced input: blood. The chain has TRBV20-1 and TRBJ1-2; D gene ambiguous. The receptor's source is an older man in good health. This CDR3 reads CSDFEWADHNYGYTF. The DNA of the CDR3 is TGCAGCGACTTTGAGTGGGCCGATCATAACTATGGCTACACCTTC.